This passage covers 25 T cell receptor beta chains from one sample sequenced in a study of blood T cell repertoires in COVID-19. Data came from immunoSEQ multiplex PCR; TCRdb stores just in-frame clones and leaves some out. The sample carries roughly 180,000 clones, 80% to 85% recorded once. The sample was peripheral blood. These receptors were taken from a woman aged 40-49 years with COVID-19, enrolled during active disease.

This clone was found a few times. The J gene is TRBJ1-3, the V gene TRBV7-9; D is undetermined. This CDR3 is built from 16 residues. V was pared by 3 bases and J by 4 bases, with 16 bases between. Germline V CDR1 and CDR2: SEHNR, FQNEAQ (reference sequence). CDR3 nucleotide sequence: TGTGCCAGCAGCTTTTGGGTAGAAGGAGTCGGAAACACCATATATTTT. Amino acid sequence: CASSFWVEGVGNTIYF.

Ten or more counts support this clone. The chain has TRBV11-2 and TRBJ2-1; D is perhaps TRBD2 (6 bases). Looked up from germline, CDR1 is SGHAT and CDR2 is FQNNGV. The V gene lost 6 bases and the J gene lost 3 bases, with 21 bases spanning the gap. The CDR3 has 17 amino acids. The CDR3 DNA reads TGTGCCAGCAGTTCCCGTGGCGGGACCATCCGCTACAATGAGCAGTTCTTC. Protein: CASSSRGGTIRYNEQFF.

The chain recombines TRBV6-4 with TRBJ2-3; D remains unclear. V lost 4 bases to trimming and J lost 0 bases, with 8 bases between them. The CDR3 length is 14 residues. Per germline, CDR1 MRHNA and CDR2 SNTAGT. The CDR3 loop reads CASSVTVSTDTQYF. CDR3 nucleotides: TGTGCCAGCAGTGTTACGGTTAGCACAGATACGCAGTATTTT.

The rearrangement uses TRBV19 and TRBJ1-1, with D possibly TRBD1 on 6 matching bases. There are 15 residues in the CDR3. The germline V gene has CDR1 LNHDA and CDR2 SQIVND (reference sequence). The V and J ends lost 5 bases and 0 bases respectively, with 13 bases between them. In DNA form, the CDR3 reads TGTGCCAGTAGTGTCGGACAGATCATGAACACTGAAGCTTTCTTT. It codes for CASSVGQIMNTEAFF.

The CDR3 DNA reads TGTGCCAGCAGCGCCGGAAGGGGGCTAGCTGGAAACACCATATATTTT. Its translation is CASSAGRGLAGNTIYF. V gene TRBV9 combines with J gene TRBJ1-3; the match to TRBD1 covers 7 bases. V lost 3 bases to trimming and J lost 2 bases; unmatched junction nucleotides: 8. Germline V gene lookup returns CDR1 SGDLS and CDR2 YYNGEE. CDR3 length: 16 residues.

This chain links TRBV7-2 with TRBJ2-7, with a possible D match to TRBD2 (7 bases). The CDR3 extends over 16 amino acids. Germline V gene data show CDR1 as SGHTA and CDR2 as FQGNSA. V was clipped by 1 base and J by 3 bases, with 16 bases between them. CDR3 in DNA: TGTGCCAGCAGCTTAGGAGGAAGGAGGGGGGGCTACGAGCAGTACTTC. Encoded protein: CASSLGGRRGGYEQYF.

As DNA, the CDR3 is TGTGCCAGCAGCTTCCCTGCCAGGGCGAACACTGAAGCTTTCTTT. Encoded protein: CASSFPARANTEAFF. The chain combines TRBV5-8 with TRBJ1-1; D may be TRBD1 (5 bases). Deletions cut 2 bases from V and 1 base from J, with 12 bases between. Per the germline V gene, CDR1 is SGHTS and CDR2 is YDEGEE. CDR3 size: 15 residues.

V gene TRBV5-1 combines with J gene TRBJ2-7; 7 bases agree with TRBD2. V lost 1 base to trimming and J lost 2 bases; unmatched junction nucleotides: 6. The CDR3 length is 15 residues. Germline lookup yields CDR1 SGHRS and CDR2 YFSETQ. CDR3 sequence reads: CASSLPWGGTYEQYF. DNA of the CDR3: TGCGCCAGCAGCTTGCCCTGGGGGGGGACCTACGAGCAGTACTTC.

The rearrangement joins TRBV10-1 to TRBJ2-2, with a tentative D call TRBD1 (5 bases). Trimming cost V 6 bases and J 0 bases, with 11 bases left between them. Per the germline V gene, CDR1 is WNHNN and CDR2 is SYGVQD (reference sequence). The length of the CDR3 is 15 residues. The DNA of the CDR3 is TGCGCCAGCAGGGATGACAGATCGAACACCGGGGAGCTGTTTTTT. It is translated as CASRDDRSNTGELFF.

The CDR3 DNA is TGTGCCAGCAGCCAAGATTCACAACAGGGATCACTGTTTTTT. Protein: CASSQDSQQGSLFF. The chain is built from TRBV4-2 and TRBJ1-4; D might be TRBD1 (6 bases). This CDR3 region has 14 residues. V was pared by 0 bases and J by 13 bases, with 15 bases between. The germline V gene encodes CDR1 LGHNA and CDR2 YNFKEQ.

J is TRBJ1-2 and V is TRBV7-2; unclear D gene. Trimming pared 5 bases from V and 5 bases from J, leaving 9 bases between. The CDR3 has 12 amino acids. The germline CDR1 and CDR2 sequences are SGHTA and FQGNSA. This CDR3 is CASSKTSYGYTF. The CDR3 nucleotides are TGTGCCAGCAGCAAAACAAGTTATGGCTACACCTTC.

The CDR3 sequence is CASSPGVLSPETQYF. The CDR3 nucleotides are TGTGCCAGCAGCCCGGGGGTCCTAAGCCCAGAGACCCAGTACTTC. The V and J genes are TRBV7-9 and TRBJ2-5; D may be TRBD2 (6 bases). Germline assignment: CDR1 SEHNR and CDR2 FQNEAQ (reference sequence). The V end was cut by 5 bases, the J end by 4 bases, with 17 bases between. This CDR3 is 15 amino acids long.

The chain uses TRBV5-1 and TRBJ2-5; 7 bases align to TRBD2. This CDR3 region has 16 residues. CDR1 and CDR2 (germline): SGHRS, YFSETQ. The trim removed 0 bases at V and 8 bases at J, leaving 13 bases unmatched. CDR3 sequence: CASSLVIAGDQTTQYF. The CDR3 DNA reads TGCGCCAGCAGCTTGGTAATCGCGGGGGACCAGACCACCCAGTACTTC. The variable domain in full, with the rest retrieved from reference TRBV5-1 and TRBJ2-5, is KAGVTQTPRYLIKTRGQQVTLSCSPISGHRSVSWYQQTPGQGLQFLFEYFSETQRNKGNFPGRFSGRQFSNSRSEMNVSTLELGDSALYLCASSLVIAGDQTTQYFGPGTRLLVL.

The genes are TRBV19 and TRBJ1-1; D might be TRBD1 (6 bases). The length of the CDR3 is 13 residues. V was pared by 5 bases and J by 1 base, with 8 bases between. Germline V gene sequence: CDR1 LNHDA, CDR2 SQIVND (reference sequence). The CDR3 region has the DNA TGTGCCAGTAGTGCGACAGGGAACACTGAAGCTTTCTTT. It yields the protein CASSATGNTEAFF.

The rearrangement links TRBV6-5 to TRBJ2-7, with D possibly matching TRBD2 (5 bases). Trimming removed 6 bases at V and 6 bases at J, with 15 bases between. CDR1 and CDR2 from the germline V gene are MNHEY and SVGAGI. The CDR3 is 13 amino acids. CDR3 DNA: TGTGCCAGCAGAGTACCGGGAACGGGCGAGCAGTACTTC. The encoded protein is CASRVPGTGEQYF.

The gene calls are TRBV11-2 and TRBJ2-7; 9 nucleotides align to TRBD2. Germline CDR1 is SGHAT and CDR2 is FQNNGV. CDR3 size: 14 residues. V shed 5 bases and J 3 bases; nucleotides not matched to a gene: 5. DNA for the CDR3: TGTGCCAGCAGCGCGACTAGCGGCCTCTACGAGCAGTACTTC. Translated, it gives CASSATSGLYEQYF.

V is TRBV5-1 and J is TRBJ2-7; 8 bases agree with TRBD1. The V and J ends lost 4 bases and 2 bases, in that order; junction bases with no gene match: 5. This CDR3 contains 14 residues. The germline V gene encodes CDR1 SGHRS and CDR2 YFSETQ. As DNA, the CDR3 is TGCGCCAGCAGCGGGGCAGGGGGCACCTACGAGCAGTACTTC. It codes for CASSGAGGTYEQYF.

This rearrangement joins TRBV7-9 to TRBJ2-7; D may be TRBD2 (6 bases). Germline lookup yields CDR1 SEHNR and CDR2 FQNEAQ (reference sequence). The CDR3 covers 14 residues. V lost 5 bases and J 6 bases, leaving 17 bases between the germline ends. CDR3 in DNA: TGTGCCAGCAGCCTCCAGGAGCGGGTGGGCGAGCAGTACTTC. Translation: CASSLQERVGEQYF.

The chain has TRBV5-5 and TRBJ2-7; TRBD1 might be the D (8 bases). Germline values: CDR1 SGHKS, CDR2 YYEKEE (reference sequence). Trimming shortened V by 6 bases and J by 5 bases, and 18 bases separated the two germline ends. The CDR3 is made up of 14 amino acids. The CDR3 reads CASTQGGAINEQYF. The CDR3 bases are TGTGCCAGCACACAGGGGGGGGCGATAAACGAGCAGTACTTC.

This chain connects TRBV10-2 to TRBJ1-5; the D is unclear. Germline loops: CDR1 WSHSY, CDR2 SAAADI. The CDR3 totals 16 residues. The ends were cut back, 7 bases at V and 0 bases at J, with 16 bases in the middle. DNA of the CDR3: TGCGCCAGCACCCTAAGATTAACAGATAGCAATCAGCCCCAGCATTTT. This codes for CASTLRLTDSNQPQHF.

J is TRBJ1-1 and V is TRBV5-1; weak D call: TRBD1 (5 bases). CDR3 size: 14 residues. The germline V gene has CDR1 SGHRS and CDR2 YFSETQ. V dropped 2 bases and J dropped 4 bases, with 12 bases sitting between them. CDR3 DNA: TGCGCCAGCAGCTTCTGGCAGGGCGGCACTGAAGCTTTCTTT. This sequence encodes CASSFWQGGTEAFF.

V and J are TRBV29-1 and TRBJ2-3, with 7 bases aligning to TRBD1. In germline, CDR1 is SQVTM, CDR2 ANQGSEA. Trimming removed 3 bases from V and 6 bases from J; junction bases left unmatched: 6. The CDR3 is 13 amino acids. This CDR3 reads CSVEGQGVDTQYF. The CDR3 DNA follows: TGCAGCGTTGAGGGTCAGGGGGTGGATACGCAGTATTTT.

This chain links TRBV6-1 with TRBJ1-1, with D uncertain. V lost 0 bases and J 6 bases, leaving 8 bases between the germline ends. The CDR3 runs to 13 residues. Per the germline V gene, CDR1 is MNHNS and CDR2 is SASEGT. As DNA, the CDR3 is TGTGCCAGCAGTGAAGCGCGCGGGGCTGAAGCTTTCTTT. Amino acids: CASSEARGAEAFF.

In DNA form, the CDR3 reads TGTGCCAGTAGAGCCGACAGGACTAGCAATCAGCCCCAGCATTTT. The encoded protein is CASRADRTSNQPQHF. The V call is TRBV19, the J call TRBJ1-5; D perhaps matches TRBD1 (6 bases). The CDR3 length is 15 residues. Germline CDR1 reads LNHDA; CDR2 reads SQIVND (reference sequence). V was shortened by 6 bases and J by 0 bases, with 12 bases between the two germline ends.

The rearrangement uses TRBV3-1 (or the pseudogene TRBV3-2) and TRBJ2-7; D is perhaps TRBD1 (5 bases). Trimming cost V 0 bases and J 3 bases, with 12 bases left between them. Germline CDR1 LGHDT, CDR2 YNNKEL (reference sequence). The CDR3 runs 15 residues. CDR3 coding DNA: TGTGCCAGCAGCCAAGAGGCAGGGCCCAGCTACGAGCAGTACTTC. Translated, it gives CASSQEAGPSYEQYF.